This TCR beta chain was obtained from a study of T cell responses to AZD1222 COVID-19 vaccine. Broader study findings: Without day 14 samples, only post-peak T cell repertoires were studied. White British ancestry dominated among donors, who included more females, and clonal diversity was possibly underestimated. Unmutated variant regions are reportedly targeted by nearly half of spike-specific TCRs.

The sample holds one count of this clone. As yet, its antigen is unknown. Produced via immunoSEQ multiplex PCR; TCRdb's table is partial and in-frame only. The data show 250,000 to 300,000 clones, with about 94% seen just once and 0.5% to 0.7% held by the top ten. V was trimmed by 4 bases and J by 2 bases, leaving 11 bases between them. The CDR3 covers 14 residues. The germline CDR1 and CDR2 sequences are MGHRA and YSYEKL. This sequence was found in an adult who received the AZD1222 COVID-19 vaccine. This rearrangement joins TRBV4-1 to TRBJ1-1, with a tentative D call TRBD1 (6 bases). Sequenced material: peripheral blood, taken 28 days after the second AZD1222 dose. The CDR3 DNA reads as TGCGCCAGCAGCCTGGGGGGCCTAAACACTGAAGCTTTCTTT. Protein product: CASSLGGLNTEAFF.